This T cell receptor beta chain was captured by sequencing in a study of CD8+ T cells in alopecia areata. This clone has ten or more counts. Treatment indicated: oral pan-JAK inhibitor, 5-10 mg twice daily. Extraction of RNA preceded its reverse transcription into cDNA, which served as the sequencing template. Clones were sequenced by immunoSEQ multiplex PCR, and TCRdb holds only the in-frame ones, with some missing. The data hold 110,000 to 150,000 clones, with nearly 55% observed a single time. CDR3 length equals 14 residues. Deletions cut 0 bases from V and 3 bases from J, with 9 bases between. Germline-derived CDR1 and CDR2 are GTSNPN and SVGIG (reference sequence).

Sequenced material: CD8+ T cells sorted from blood, taken at week 4, from a patient treated with tofacitinib. The sequence came from a human donor with alopecia areata. V and J are TRBV30 and TRBJ1-5; D is undetermined. Written as DNA, the CDR3 is TGTGCCTGGAGTGTATCAGCGGACAATCAGCCCCAGCATTTT. Amino acids: CAWSVSADNQPQHF.